This TCR beta chain was identified during a study of T cell responses to AZD1222 COVID-19 vaccine. Study in general: Pooling was applied to second doses at about 4 or about 12 weeks.

Study-level points and caveats: Most donors were white British, females outnumbered males, and clonal diversity was possibly underestimated. Researchers report vaccine-associated CD4 TCRs spanning spike, with dominance at 160-218 and 743-854.

From germline, CDR1 is MNHEY and CDR2 SVGAGI. The V end was cut by 6 bases, the J end by 4 bases, with 10 bases between. CDR3 length equals 13 residues. Produced via immunoSEQ multiplex PCR; TCRdb's table is partial and in-frame only. Of roughly 80,000 clones listed, about 82% are singletons. In regard to this clone: As yet, its antigen is unknown.

The input for sequencing was peripheral blood, taken on day 0 of AZD1222 vaccination. The sequence derives from an adult in good health. The rearrangement links TRBV6-5 to TRBJ2-1, with a tentative D call TRBD1 (5 bases). CDR3 DNA sequence: TGTGCCAGCAGCTTCGACAGATACAATGAGCAGTTCTTC. Residues: CASSFDRYNEQFF.